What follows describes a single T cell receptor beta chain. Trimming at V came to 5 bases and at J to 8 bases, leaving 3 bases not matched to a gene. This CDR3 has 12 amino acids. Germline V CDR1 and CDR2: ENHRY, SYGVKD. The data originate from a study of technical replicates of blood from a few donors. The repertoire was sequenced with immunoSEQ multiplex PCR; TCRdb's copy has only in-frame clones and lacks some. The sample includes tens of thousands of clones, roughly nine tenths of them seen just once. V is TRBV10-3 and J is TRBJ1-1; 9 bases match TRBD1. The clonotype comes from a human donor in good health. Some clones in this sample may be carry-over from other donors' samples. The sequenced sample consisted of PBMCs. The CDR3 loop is CAISTQGAEAFF. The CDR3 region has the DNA TGTGCCATCAGTACACAGGGGGCCGAAGCTTTCTTT.